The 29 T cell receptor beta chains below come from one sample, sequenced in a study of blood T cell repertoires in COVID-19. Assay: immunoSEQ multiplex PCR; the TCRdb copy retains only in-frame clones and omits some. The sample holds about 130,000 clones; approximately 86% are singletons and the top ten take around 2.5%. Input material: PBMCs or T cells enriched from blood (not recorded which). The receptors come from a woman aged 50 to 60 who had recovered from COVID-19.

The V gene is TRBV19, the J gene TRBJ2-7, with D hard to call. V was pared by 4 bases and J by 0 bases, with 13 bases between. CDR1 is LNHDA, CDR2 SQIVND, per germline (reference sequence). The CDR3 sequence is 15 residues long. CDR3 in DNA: TGTGCCAGTAGTACCCTCGCGGCTGACTCCTACGAGCAGTACTTC. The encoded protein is CASSTLAADSYEQYF.

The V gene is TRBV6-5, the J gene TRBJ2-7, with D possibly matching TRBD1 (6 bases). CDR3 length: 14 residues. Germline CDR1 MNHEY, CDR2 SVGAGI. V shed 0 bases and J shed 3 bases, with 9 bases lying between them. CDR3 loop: CASSYSADSYEQYF. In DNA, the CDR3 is TGTGCCAGCAGTTACTCTGCGGACAGCTACGAGCAGTACTTC.

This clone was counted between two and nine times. CDR3 amino acids: CASSVSGGAMRDTQYF. Here the CDR3 DNA reads TGTGCCAGCAGCGTTAGCGGGGGGGCCATGAGAGATACGCAGTATTTT. The rearrangement uses TRBV9 and TRBJ2-3; 11 bases line up with TRBD2. The junction had 7 bases not matched to a gene; V was cut back by 2 bases and J by 5 bases. The CDR3 covers 16 residues. Per the germline V gene, CDR1 is SGDLS and CDR2 is YYNGEE.

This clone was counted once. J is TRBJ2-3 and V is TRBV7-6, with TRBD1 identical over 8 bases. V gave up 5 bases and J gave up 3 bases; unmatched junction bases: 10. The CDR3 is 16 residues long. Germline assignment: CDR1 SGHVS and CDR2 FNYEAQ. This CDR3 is CASSGQQGVGTDTQYF. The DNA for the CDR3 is TGTGCCAGCAGCGGACAACAGGGGGTAGGGACAGATACGCAGTATTTT.

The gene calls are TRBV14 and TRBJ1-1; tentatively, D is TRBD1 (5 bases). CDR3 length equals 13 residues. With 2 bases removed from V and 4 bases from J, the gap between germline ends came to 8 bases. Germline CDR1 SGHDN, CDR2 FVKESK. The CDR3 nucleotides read TGTGCCAGCAGCCAATACGGGGGCACTGAAGCTTTCTTT. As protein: CASSQYGGTEAFF.

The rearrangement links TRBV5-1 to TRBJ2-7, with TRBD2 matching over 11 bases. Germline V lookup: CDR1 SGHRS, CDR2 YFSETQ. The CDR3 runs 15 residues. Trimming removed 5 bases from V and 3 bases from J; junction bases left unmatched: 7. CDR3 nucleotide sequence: TGCGCCAGCAGTCTGCTAGCGGGGGGACGCTACGAGCAGTACTTC. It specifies CASSLLAGGRYEQYF.

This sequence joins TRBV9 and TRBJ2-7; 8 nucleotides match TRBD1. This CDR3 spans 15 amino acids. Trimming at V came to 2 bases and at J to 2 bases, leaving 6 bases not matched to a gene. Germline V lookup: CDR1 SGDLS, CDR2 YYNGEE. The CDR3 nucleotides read TGTGCCAGCAGCGTGGCTCCGACAGGGGCCTACGAGCAGTACTTC. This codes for CASSVAPTGAYEQYF.

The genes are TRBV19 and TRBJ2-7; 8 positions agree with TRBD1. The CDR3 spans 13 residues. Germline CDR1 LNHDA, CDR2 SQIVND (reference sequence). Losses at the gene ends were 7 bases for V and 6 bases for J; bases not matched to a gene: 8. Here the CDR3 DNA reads TGTGCCAGTACCCCGACAGGGGTCAGCGAGCAGTACTTC. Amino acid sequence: CASTPTGVSEQYF.

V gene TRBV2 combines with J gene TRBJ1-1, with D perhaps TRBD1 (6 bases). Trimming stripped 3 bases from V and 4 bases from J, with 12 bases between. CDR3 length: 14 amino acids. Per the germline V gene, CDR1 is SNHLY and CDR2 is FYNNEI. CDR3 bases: TGTGCCAGCAGTGATGGGACACTTTCCACTGAAGCTTTCTTT. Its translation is CASSDGTLSTEAFF. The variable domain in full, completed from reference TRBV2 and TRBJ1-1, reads EPEVTQTPSHQVTQMGQEVILRCVPISNHLYFYWYRQILGQKVEFLVSFYNNEISEKSEIFDDQFSVERPDGSNFTLKIRSTKLEDSAMYFCASSDGTLSTEAFFGQGTRLTVV.

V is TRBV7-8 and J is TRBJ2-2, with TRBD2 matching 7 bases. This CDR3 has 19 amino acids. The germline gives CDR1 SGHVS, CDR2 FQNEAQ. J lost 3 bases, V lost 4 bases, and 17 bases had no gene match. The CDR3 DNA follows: TGTGCCAGCAGCTCTAAGGTCCGAACCCCGGGACTACACACCGGGGAGCTGTTTTTT. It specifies CASSSKVRTPGLHTGELFF.

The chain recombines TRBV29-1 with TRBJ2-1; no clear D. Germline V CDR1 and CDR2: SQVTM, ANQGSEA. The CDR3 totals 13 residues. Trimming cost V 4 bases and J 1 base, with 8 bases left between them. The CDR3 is CSVGAQSYNEQFF. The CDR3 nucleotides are TGCAGCGTTGGAGCGCAATCCTACAATGAGCAGTTCTTC.

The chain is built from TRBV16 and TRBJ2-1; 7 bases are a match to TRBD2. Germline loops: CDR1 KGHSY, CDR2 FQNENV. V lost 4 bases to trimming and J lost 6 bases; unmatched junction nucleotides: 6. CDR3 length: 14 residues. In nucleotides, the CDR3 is TGTGCCAGCAGCCCTCCCGGGGGGACCAATGAGCAGTTCTTC. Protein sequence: CASSPPGGTNEQFF. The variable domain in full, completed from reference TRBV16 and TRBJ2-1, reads GEEVAQTPKHLVRGEGQKAKLYCAPIKGHSYVFWYQQVLKNEFKFLISFQNENVFDETGMPKERFSAKCLPNSPCSLEIQATKLEDSAVYFCASSPPGGTNEQFFGPGTRLTVL.

CDR3 residues: CASGSGDRLEEQFF. In DNA, the CDR3 is TGTGCTAGTGGTTCAGGGGACAGGCTTGAAGAGCAGTTCTTC. This sequence joins TRBV12-5 and TRBJ2-1, with TRBD1 identical over 8 bases. J lost 10 bases, V lost 4 bases, and 9 bases had no gene match. Germline V gene sequence: CDR1 LGHNT, CDR2 FRNRAP. The length of the CDR3 is 14 residues. The full variable domain, rest sourced from reference TRBV12-5 and TRBJ2-1, is DARVTQTPRHKVTEMGQEVTMRCQPILGHNTVFWYRQTMMQGLELLAYFRNRAPLDDSGMPKDRFSAEMPDATLATLKIQPSEPRDSAVYFCASGSGDRLEEQFFGPGTRLTVL.

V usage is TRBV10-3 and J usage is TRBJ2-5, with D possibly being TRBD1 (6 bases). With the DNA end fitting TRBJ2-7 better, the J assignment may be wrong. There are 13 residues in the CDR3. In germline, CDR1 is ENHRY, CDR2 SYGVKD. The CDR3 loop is CAISGQRSYEQYF. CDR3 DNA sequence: TGTGCCATCAGCGGACAGCGTTCCTACGAGCAGTACTTC.

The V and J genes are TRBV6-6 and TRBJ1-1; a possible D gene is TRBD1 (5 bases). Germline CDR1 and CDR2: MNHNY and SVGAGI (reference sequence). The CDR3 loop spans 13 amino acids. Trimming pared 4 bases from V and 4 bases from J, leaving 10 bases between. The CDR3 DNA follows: TGTGCCAGCAGTTCAGGGAGGGGCACTGAAGCTTTCTTT. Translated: CASSSGRGTEAFF.

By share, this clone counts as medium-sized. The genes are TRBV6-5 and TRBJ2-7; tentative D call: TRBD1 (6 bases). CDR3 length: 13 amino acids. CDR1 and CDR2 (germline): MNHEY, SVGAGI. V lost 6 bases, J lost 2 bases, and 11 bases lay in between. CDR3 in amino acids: CASSVGTPYEQYF. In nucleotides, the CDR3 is TGTGCCAGCAGCGTTGGGACACCCTACGAGCAGTACTTC.

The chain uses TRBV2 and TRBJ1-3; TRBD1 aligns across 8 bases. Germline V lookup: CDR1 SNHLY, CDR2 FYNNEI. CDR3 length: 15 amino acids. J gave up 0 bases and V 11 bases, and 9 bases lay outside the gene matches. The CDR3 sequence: CAGRQGRFSGNTIYF. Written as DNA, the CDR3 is TGTGCCGGAAGACAGGGGCGCTTCTCTGGAAACACCATATATTTT.

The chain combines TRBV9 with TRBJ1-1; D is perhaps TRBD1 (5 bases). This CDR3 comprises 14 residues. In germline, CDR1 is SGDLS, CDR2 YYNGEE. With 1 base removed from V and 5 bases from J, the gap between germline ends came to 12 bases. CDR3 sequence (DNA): TGTGCCAGCAGCGTAATAGGGGATGGAACTGAAGCTTTCTTT. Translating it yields CASSVIGDGTEAFF.

CDR3 sequence: CASSPLLRENQPQHF. As DNA, the CDR3 is TGTGCCAGCAGCCCTCTACTCAGGGAAAATCAGCCCCAGCATTTT. This rearrangement joins TRBV7-2 to TRBJ1-5; D may be TRBD1 (5 bases). The CDR3 spans 15 residues. Trimming cost V 5 bases and J 4 bases, with 15 bases left between them. In germline, CDR1 is SGHTA, CDR2 FQGNSA.

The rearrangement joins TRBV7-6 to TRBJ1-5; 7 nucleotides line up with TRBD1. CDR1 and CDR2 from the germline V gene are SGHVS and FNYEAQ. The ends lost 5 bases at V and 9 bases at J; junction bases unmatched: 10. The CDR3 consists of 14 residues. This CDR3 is CASSRGQLLSPQHF. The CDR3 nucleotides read TGTGCCAGCAGCAGGGGACAGCTATTGTCGCCCCAGCATTTT.

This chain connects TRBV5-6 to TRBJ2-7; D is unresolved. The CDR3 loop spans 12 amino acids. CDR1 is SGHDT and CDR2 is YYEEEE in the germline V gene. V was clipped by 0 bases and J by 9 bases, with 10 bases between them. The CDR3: CASSLGSVPQYF. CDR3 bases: TGTGCCAGCAGCTTGGGTTCGGTTCCGCAGTACTTC.

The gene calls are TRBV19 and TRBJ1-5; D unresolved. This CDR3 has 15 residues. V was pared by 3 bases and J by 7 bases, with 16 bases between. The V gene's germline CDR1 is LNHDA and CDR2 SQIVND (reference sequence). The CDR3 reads CASSIVADVIQPQHF. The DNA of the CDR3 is TGTGCCAGTAGTATTGTAGCTGACGTCATACAGCCCCAGCATTTT.

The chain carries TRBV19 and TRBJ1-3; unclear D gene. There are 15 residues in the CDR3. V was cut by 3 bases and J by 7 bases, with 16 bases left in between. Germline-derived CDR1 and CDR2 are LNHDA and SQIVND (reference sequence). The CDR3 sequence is CASSIARLFGNTIYF. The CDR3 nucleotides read TGTGCCAGTAGTATTGCCCGGCTCTTCGGGAACACCATATATTTT.

The CDR3 spells CASSPGGENTEAFF. The CDR3 nucleotides read TGTGCCAGCAGCCCAGGGGGAGAAAACACTGAAGCTTTCTTT. J is TRBJ1-1 and V is TRBV7-2; 7 bases are shared with TRBD1. Per germline, CDR1 SGHTA and CDR2 FQGNSA. Trimming took 5 bases from V and 2 from J; bases not matched to a gene: 5. The CDR3 covers 14 residues.

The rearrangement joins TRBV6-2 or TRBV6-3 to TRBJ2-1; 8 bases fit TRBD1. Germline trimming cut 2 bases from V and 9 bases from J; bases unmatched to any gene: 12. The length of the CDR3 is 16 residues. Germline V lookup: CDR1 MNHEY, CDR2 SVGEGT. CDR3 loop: CASSYSGQGAWGEQFF. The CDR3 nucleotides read TGTGCCAGCAGTTACAGCGGTCAGGGGGCTTGGGGTGAGCAGTTCTTC.

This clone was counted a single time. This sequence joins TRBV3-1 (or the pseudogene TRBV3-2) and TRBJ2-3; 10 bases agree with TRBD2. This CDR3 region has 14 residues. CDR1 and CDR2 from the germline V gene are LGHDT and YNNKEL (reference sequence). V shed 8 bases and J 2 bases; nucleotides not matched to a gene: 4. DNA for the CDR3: TGTGCCAGCTCCGGACTAGCGGACACAGATACGCAGTATTTT. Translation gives CASSGLADTDTQYF.

Here the CDR3 reads CASTRAGGQETQYF. For the CDR3, the DNA is TGTGCCAGCACACGAGCGGGGGGGCAAGAGACCCAGTACTTC. The chain couples TRBV5-4 to TRBJ2-5; TRBD2 matches 10 bases. CDR1 is SGHNT and CDR2 is YYREEE in the germline V gene (reference sequence). The V segment lost 6 bases and the J segment 2 bases; nucleotides outside the gene matches: 4. This CDR3 comprises 14 residues.

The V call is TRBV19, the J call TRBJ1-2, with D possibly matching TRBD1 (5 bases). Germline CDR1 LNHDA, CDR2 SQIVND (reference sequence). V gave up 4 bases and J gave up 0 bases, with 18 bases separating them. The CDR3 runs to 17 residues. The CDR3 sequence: CASSKGAGQYSNYGYTF. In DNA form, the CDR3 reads TGTGCCAGTAGTAAGGGTGCGGGGCAATATTCTAACTATGGCTACACCTTC.

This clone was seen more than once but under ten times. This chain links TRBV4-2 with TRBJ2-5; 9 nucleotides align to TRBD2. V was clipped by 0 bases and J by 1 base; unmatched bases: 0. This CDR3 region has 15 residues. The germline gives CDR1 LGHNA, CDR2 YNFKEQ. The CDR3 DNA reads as TGTGCCAGCAGCCAAGAGCGGGGGGGCCAAGAGACCCAGTACTTC. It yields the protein CASSQERGGQETQYF.